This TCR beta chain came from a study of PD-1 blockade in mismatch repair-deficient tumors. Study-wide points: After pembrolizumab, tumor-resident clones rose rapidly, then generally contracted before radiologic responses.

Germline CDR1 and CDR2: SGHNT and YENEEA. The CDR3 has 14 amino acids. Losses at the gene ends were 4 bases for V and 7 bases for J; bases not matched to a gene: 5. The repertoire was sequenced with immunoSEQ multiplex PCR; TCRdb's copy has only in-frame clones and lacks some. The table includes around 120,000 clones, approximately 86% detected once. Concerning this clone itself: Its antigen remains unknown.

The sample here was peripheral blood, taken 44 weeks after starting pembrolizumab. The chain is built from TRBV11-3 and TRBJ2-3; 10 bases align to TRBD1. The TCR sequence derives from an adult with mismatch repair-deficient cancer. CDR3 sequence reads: CASSSGTGAYTQYF. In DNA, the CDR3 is TGTGCCAGCAGCTCCGGGACAGGGGCATATACGCAGTATTTT.